These 18 T cell receptor beta chains originate from one sample sequenced in a study of CD8 T cells in Susac syndrome. Reverse transcription of roughly 0.5 to 1 ug RNA used random hexamers. TCRdb re-called the immunoSEQ multiplex PCR reads with MiXCR, one entry per CDR3 protein. The profile shows roughly 150,000 distinct CDR3 sequences, over 95% of them singletons. Sequenced: CD8+ T cells from PBMCs. The receptors shown here come from a human donor with multiple sclerosis.

This rearrangement joins TRBV30 to TRBJ2-7, with D hard to call. V lost 2 bases and J lost 2, with 7 bases in between. Per the germline V gene, CDR1 is GTSNPN and CDR2 is SVGIG (reference sequence). The CDR3 is 12 residues long. CDR3 residues: CAWSPLTYEQYF. In DNA, the CDR3 is TGTGCCTGGAGTCCCTTGACCTACGAGCAGTACTTC.

The chain combines TRBV24-1 with TRBJ2-2; tentative D call: TRBD2 (5 bases). The CDR3 totals 13 residues. Trimming removed 5 bases at V and 6 bases at J, with 9 bases between. Germline V lookup: CDR1 KGHDR, CDR2 SFDVKD. CDR3 in DNA: TGTGCCACCAGTGCCGGACTTTCCGGGGAGCTGTTTTTT. Protein product: CATSAGLSGELFF.

The CDR3 is CASSIGRFWYF. The CDR3 DNA reads as TGTGCCAGTAGTATAGGTCGGTTTTGGTATTTT. The chain has TRBV19 and TRBJ2-3, with D hard to call. This CDR3 has 11 residues. Per germline, CDR1 LNHDA and CDR2 SQIVND (reference sequence). The germline V and J ends were trimmed by 1 base and 14 bases, with 10 bases remaining between them.

This sequence joins TRBV27 and TRBJ1-2, with D unclear. Germline values: CDR1 MNHEY, CDR2 SMNVEV (reference sequence). The CDR3 is 12 amino acids. V lost 10 bases and J 1 base, leaving 10 bases between the germline ends. The CDR3 region has the DNA TGTGCCACACAGACGGATAACTATGGCTACACCTTC. This sequence encodes CATQTDNYGYTF.

This chain links TRBV7-2 with TRBJ2-5, with 10 bases matching TRBD1. Germline V lookup: CDR1 SGHTA, CDR2 FQGNSA. CDR3 length: 17 residues. Trimming removed 0 bases from V and 5 bases from J; junction bases left unmatched: 9. CDR3 in amino acids: CASSLAPGQGFGETQYF. The DNA of the CDR3 is TGTGCCAGCAGCTTAGCCCCGGGACAGGGGTTTGGTGAGACCCAGTACTTC.

In DNA form, the CDR3 reads TGTGCCAGCAGTTCAACCGACAGGGGGGACCACAATGAGCAGTTCTTC. Its translation is CASSSTDRGDHNEQFF. This chain links TRBV12-3 or TRBV12-4 with TRBJ2-1; TRBD1 matches at 9 bases. CDR3 length: 16 amino acids. V was pared by 4 bases and J by 5 bases, with 9 bases of the junction left unmatched.

The chain joins TRBV27 to TRBJ2-1, with 7 bases lining up with TRBD2. CDR3 length: 14 residues. Per germline, CDR1 MNHEY and CDR2 SMNVEV (reference sequence). J was trimmed by 7 bases and V by 1 base; bases with no gene match: 4. CDR3: CASSLWASGNEQFF. The CDR3 DNA follows: TGTGCCAGCAGTTTATGGGCTAGCGGTAATGAGCAGTTCTTC.

The chain carries TRBV9 and TRBJ2-5; D gene ambiguous. Germline lookup yields CDR1 SGDLS and CDR2 YYNGEE. This CDR3 contains 14 residues. Between the trimmed V and J ends, which lost 0 bases and 2 bases, there was a span of 8 bases. CDR3 amino acids: CASSVAVQQETQYF. CDR3 nucleotides: TGTGCCAGCAGCGTAGCGGTACAGCAAGAGACCCAGTACTTC.

The CDR3 bases are TGTGCCAGCAGCCAATTGGGGCCAGGGGGCCTAGAGACCCAGTACTTC. Translated: CASSQLGPGGLETQYF. V usage is TRBV3-1 and J usage is TRBJ2-5, with 8 bases identical to TRBD1. This CDR3 region has 16 residues. V was clipped by 2 bases and J by 4 bases; unmatched bases: 9. The germline V gene has CDR1 LGHDT and CDR2 YNNKEL (reference sequence).

The J gene is TRBJ2-2, the V gene TRBV27, with D perhaps assigned TRBD1 or TRBD2 (5 bases each). This CDR3 has 12 residues. V shed 6 bases and J shed 4 bases, with 6 bases lying between them. Germline values: CDR1 MNHEY, CDR2 SMNVEV (reference sequence). The chain's CDR3 is CASRGPTGELFF. Here the CDR3 DNA reads TGTGCCAGCAGGGGACCCACCGGGGAGCTGTTTTTT.

This chain uses TRBV9 with TRBJ1-1; D not certain. Trimming cost V 2 bases and J 0 bases, with 8 bases left between them. CDR1 and CDR2 from the germline V gene are SGDLS and YYNGEE. The CDR3 has 14 amino acids. The CDR3 DNA sequence: TGTGCCAGCAGCGTGGAGACGGTGAACACTGAAGCTTTCTTT. It codes for CASSVETVNTEAFF.

This chain uses TRBV27 with TRBJ1-5; 7 nucleotides line up with TRBD1. J lost 2 bases, V lost 3 bases, and 4 bases had no gene match. Germline loops: CDR1 MNHEY, CDR2 SMNVEV (reference sequence). This CDR3 region has 15 residues. Here the CDR3 reads CASSFSGQGNQPQHF. The CDR3 DNA follows: TGTGCCAGCAGTTTTTCCGGACAGGGCAATCAGCCCCAGCATTTT.

This clonotype occurred once. This rearrangement joins TRBV2 to TRBJ2-1, with D tentatively TRBD2 (6 bases). V lost 10 bases and J lost 8, with 12 bases in between. Germline V CDR1 and CDR2: SNHLY, FYNNEI. The CDR3 totals 11 residues. CDR3 residues: CANLGGDEQFF. The CDR3, as DNA: TGTGCCAACCTCGGGGGTGATGAGCAGTTCTTC.

The chain couples TRBV5-4 to TRBJ2-5; 9 positions match TRBD2. Germline CDR1 SGHNT, CDR2 YYREEE (reference sequence). With V trimmed by 3 bases and J by 4 bases, 10 bases remained unmatched. CDR3 length equals 16 residues. The CDR3 DNA follows: TGTGCCAGCAGCTCGACCGGGACTAGCAACCCAGAGACCCAGTACTTC. This sequence encodes CASSSTGTSNPETQYF.

The J gene is TRBJ1-2, the V gene TRBV7-9, with TRBD1 matching 7 bases. CDR1 is SEHNR and CDR2 is FQNEAQ in the germline V gene (reference sequence). V lost 5 bases and J lost 5; bases outside the gene matches: 14. The CDR3 covers 16 residues. As DNA, the CDR3 is TGTGCCAGCAGCCGAGCCGGAGGGGGCGCCCGGTATGGCTACACCTTC. Translating gives CASSRAGGGARYGYTF.

This clonotype was counted once. The chain employs TRBV5-4 and TRBJ2-7; possible D gene TRBD2, 6 bases. The germline V gene encodes CDR1 SGHNT and CDR2 YYREEE (reference sequence). The CDR3 spans 14 residues. V gave up 3 bases and J gave up 3 bases, with 13 bases separating them. The CDR3 sequence: CASSSGTSYYEQYF. The CDR3 nucleotides are TGTGCCAGCAGCTCCGGGACTTCCTACTACGAGCAGTACTTC.

To note about this clonotype: A junction end diverges from the germline sequence, so it may reflect a read error. This chain joins TRBV25-1 and TRBJ2-1; D not certain. The germline gives CDR1 MGHDK, CDR2 SYGVNS. The length of the CDR3 is 11 residues. The CDR3 sequence is CASSIGSRPKF. The CDR3 DNA sequence: TGTGCCAGCAGTATCGGGTCCCGTCCGAAATTC.

The chain employs TRBV29-1 and TRBJ2-1; D gene uncertain. V was clipped by 4 bases and J by 2 bases, with 15 bases between them. There are 15 residues in the CDR3. Germline assignment: CDR1 SQVTM and CDR2 ANQGSEA. The DNA for the CDR3 is TGCAGCGTTGGTTTTAGGGAAGGCCCCTACAATGAGCAGTTCTTC. It is translated as CSVGFREGPYNEQFF.